One and the same sample provided the 7 T cell receptor beta chains below, sequenced in a study of radiotherapy plus CTLA-4 blockade in lung cancer. Sequenced by immunoSEQ multiplex PCR; TCRdb stores in-frame clones only, minus some. Of around 45,000 clones listed, roughly 76% are singletons. This sample comprised peripheral blood, obtained from a patient treated with radiotherapy plus ipilimumab. The receptor set was obtained from a human donor with non-small cell lung cancer who had stable disease on radiotherapy plus ipilimumab.

The sample holds a few counts of this clone. The genes are TRBV7-9 and TRBJ1-1; possibly TRBD1 for D (6 bases). The CDR3 loop spans 14 amino acids. With 0 bases removed from V and 4 bases from J, the gap between germline ends came to 9 bases. Germline V gives CDR1 SEHNR, CDR2 FQNEAQ (reference sequence). CDR3 DNA sequence: TGTGCCAGCAGCTTAGCGGGGGGCATCACTGAAGCTTTCTTT. It is translated as CASSLAGGITEAFF.

The CDR3 loop reads CASTLSQGDYGYTF. The CDR3 region has the DNA TGTGCCAGTACCCTATCGCAGGGAGACTATGGCTACACCTTC. The J gene is TRBJ1-2, the V gene TRBV19; D is possibly TRBD1 (5 bases). The germline V and J ends were trimmed by 7 bases and 3 bases, with 15 bases remaining between them. The CDR3 runs to 14 residues. CDR1 and CDR2 (germline): LNHDA, SQIVND (reference sequence).

This chain joins TRBV5-1 and TRBJ2-4; TRBD1 aligns across 10 bases. The CDR3 extends over 16 amino acids. Per the germline V gene, CDR1 is SGHRS and CDR2 is YFSETQ. After removal of 3 bases from V and 1 base from J, the junction contained 4 bases not matched to a gene. The CDR3 nucleotides read TGCGCCAGCAGCTCAGGGACAGGGGTGGCCAAAAACATTCAGTACTTC. This translates into CASSSGTGVAKNIQYF.

This chain uses TRBV5-4 with TRBJ1-1; D call uncertain. The CDR3 totals 14 residues. Deletions cut 0 bases from V and 12 bases from J, with 18 bases between. Germline assignment: CDR1 SGHNT and CDR2 YYREEE (reference sequence). In DNA form, the CDR3 reads TGTGCCAGCAGCTTGGATGCCGCCCTCCCAGGAACTTTCTTT. It codes for CASSLDAALPGTFF.

The chain links TRBV11-2 to TRBJ2-7, with a tentative D call TRBD2 (6 bases). Deletions cut 4 bases from V and 4 bases from J, with 11 bases between. Germline lookup yields CDR1 SGHAT and CDR2 FQNNGV. This CDR3 is 13 amino acids long. Here the CDR3 reads CASSSPEGYEQYV. The DNA for the CDR3 is TGTGCCAGCAGCTCACCGGAGGGGTACGAGCAGTACGTC.

The rearrangement uses TRBV5-4 and TRBJ2-5; 10 bases map to TRBD2. The junction had 3 bases not matched to a gene; V was cut back by 0 bases and J by 1 base. Germline V gene data show CDR1 as SGHNT and CDR2 as YYREEE (reference sequence). The CDR3 has 16 amino acids. CDR3 bases: TGTGCCAGCAGCTTGGGACTAGCGGGCCCCCAAGAGACCCAGTACTTC. Translation: CASSLGLAGPQETQYF.

This clone appeared a single time. The rearrangement uses TRBV15 and TRBJ2-5; D gene uncertain. Per the germline V gene, CDR1 is LNHNV and CDR2 is YYDKDF (reference sequence). The CDR3 contains 13 residues. Deletions cut 6 bases from V and 5 bases from J, with 13 bases between. In DNA, the CDR3 is TGTGCCACCAGTGCCGGGCCTGGGGAGACCCAGTACTTC. Its protein product is CATSAGPGETQYF. Together with reference TRBV15 and TRBJ2-5, the CDR3 gives the full variable domain: DAMVIQNPRYQVTQFGKPVTLSCSQTLNHNVMYWYQQKSSQAPKLLFHYYDKDFNNEADTPDNFQSRRPNTSFCFLDIRSPGLGDTAMYLCATSAGPGETQYFGPGTRLLVL.